The entry that follows covers one T cell receptor (beta chain) sequence. This clonotype was seen a handful of times. Its antigen is unknown. No quality values exist for individual bases; no much larger clone is one base distant. Its CDR3 holds 12 amino acids, cysteine through phenylalanine. The sequence is cut down to CDR3 DNA, 36 bases in frame from base 1. CDR1 and CDR2 were assigned from the germline V gene as SGHNT and YENEEA. Unmatched junction bases come to 0, with V trimmed by 3 bases and J by 6 bases. This entry comes from a study of early T cells in non-severe SARS-CoV-2 infection listed by TCRdb under 2021. Broadly, across the study: TCR sequencing used bulk RNA from unsorted whole blood, so alpha and beta chains could not be paired.

Points the paper makes about the study in general: VDJdb matching was skewed toward anti-spike CD8 responses, so virus-specific expansions were likely underestimated and private and CD4 specificities were missed.

Libraries were prepared through 5' RACE. These reads were obtained on a NextSeq 500. The TCR library protocol attached unique molecular identifiers to individual cDNA molecules to correct for sequencing error and PCR bias. Sequencing covered both TCR alpha and beta chains, and within each sample the abundances of alpha and beta sequences were tightly co-correlated. Concerning the study's data processing: Decombinator V4 was used to perform V gene, J gene and CDR3 annotation of TCR sequences. Expanded TCRs were defined as changing significantly between any two time points under a Poisson model with p below 0.0001. Abundances of TCRs were expressed as counts per million after normalisation to the total number of TCRs sequenced in each sample. TRAV1-2 paired with TRAJ12, TRAJ20 or TRAJ33 defined MAIT TCRs, while TRAV10 paired with TRAJ18 defined iNKT TCRs. VDJdb, accessed on 1 November 2021, was searched for TCRs annotated for CMV, EBV and SARS-CoV-2, and TCRs annotated for more than one antigen were excluded. TCRdb ran its own pipeline on the public reads, namely fastp trimming at Q25 and MiXCR clone calling, and kept in-frame beta chains. Every distinct CDR3 protein forms one entry, paired with its most common genes and DNA. TCRdb's processing, not the study's, gives the V and J calls here. The sample yields approximately 76,000 distinct CDR3 sequences; 9% to 14% were counted once. Over 2% of the sample is taken by the ten largest.

The study was a case-control design nested within a healthcare worker cohort in London, UK, with weekly nasopharyngeal swab PCR tests and blood sampling. Healthcare workers were enrolled in the week of the UK lockdown, from 23 to 31 March 2020, and were followed every week for up to about 16 weeks. The specimen was whole blood. The sequence came from an adult who was a healthcare worker with PCR-confirmed SARS-CoV-2 infection or an uninfected control (not recorded which). The chain uses TRBV11-3 and TRBJ2-7, and 9 junctional nucleotides match TRBD2. The bases are TGTGCCAGCAGCTTTAGCGGGAGCGAGCAGTACTTC. Translated, this is CASSFSGSEQYF.